The 10 T cell receptor beta chains below all came from one sample that was sequenced in a study of blood T cell repertoires in COVID-19. Sequencing used immunoSEQ multiplex PCR; TCRdb keeps in-frame clones, though not all of them. The sample records around 400,000 clones, around 87% being singletons. Sample: peripheral blood. The receptors shown here come from an older woman with COVID-19, enrolled during active disease.

CDR3 sequence reads: CASSHGRRQRTGELFF. The CDR3 DNA follows: TGTGCCAGCAGCCACGGCCGGAGGCAGAGGACCGGGGAGCTGTTTTTT. This rearrangement joins TRBV7-8 to TRBJ2-2; TRBD2 might be the D (5 bases). Trimming took off 5 bases at V and 5 bases at J, with 18 bases between the two ends. This CDR3 has 16 amino acids. Germline V gene sequence: CDR1 SGHVS, CDR2 FQNEAQ. Complete variable domain (other parts from reference TRBV7-8 and TRBJ2-2): GAGVSQSPRYKVAKRGQDVALRCDPISGHVSLFWYQQALGQGPEFLTYFQNEAQLDKSGLPSDRFFAERPEGSVSTLKIQRTQQEDSAVYLCASSHGRRQRTGELFFGEGSRLTVL.

The rearrangement uses TRBV14 and TRBJ1-4, with 9 nucleotides matching TRBD1. This CDR3 comprises 15 residues. V shed 4 bases and J 5 bases; nucleotides not matched to a gene: 5. From germline, CDR1 is SGHDN and CDR2 FVKESK. The CDR3 here is CASSLGTGLNEKLFF. The CDR3 DNA is TGTGCCAGCAGCCTCGGGACAGGGCTAAATGAAAAACTGTTTTTT.

V usage is TRBV2 and J usage is TRBJ2-1; D is uncertain. Trimming removed 3 bases from V and 3 bases from J, with 3 bases in between. Germline values: CDR1 SNHLY, CDR2 FYNNEI. The CDR3 totals 12 residues. The CDR3 coding sequence is TGTGCCAGCAGTGAGCGCTACAATGAGCAGTTCTTC. This gives the protein CASSERYNEQFF. Filled out from reference TRBV2 and TRBJ2-1, the complete variable domain reads EPEVTQTPSHQVTQMGQEVILRCVPISNHLYFYWYRQILGQKVEFLVSFYNNEISEKSEIFDDQFSVERPDGSNFTLKIRSTKLEDSAMYFCASSERYNEQFFGPGTRLTVL.

The V call is TRBV28, the J call TRBJ1-5, with D unclear. This CDR3 is built from 12 residues. CDR1 and CDR2 (germline): MDHEN, SYDVKM. Deletions cut 8 bases from V and 11 bases from J, with 16 bases between. CDR3: CASGEDVLTQHF. The CDR3 DNA follows: TGTGCCAGCGGAGAGGATGTTCTAACCCAGCATTTT. The full variable domain, its missing parts supplied by reference TRBV28 and TRBJ1-5, is DVKVTQSSRYLVKRTGEKVFLECVQDMDHENMFWYRQDPGLGLRLIYFSYDVKMKEKGDIPEGYSVSREKKERFSLILESASTNQTSMYLCASGEDVLTQHFGDGTRLSIL.

The CDR3 region is CASSETSGVYEQYF. The CDR3, as DNA: TGCGCCAGTTCCGAGACTAGCGGGGTCTACGAGCAGTACTTC. The rearrangement uses TRBV5-1 and TRBJ2-7; TRBD2 agrees at 11 bases. The J segment lost 3 bases and the V segment lost 8 bases, leaving 7 bases of the junction unmatched. The CDR3 runs to 14 residues. Germline CDR1 and CDR2: SGHRS and YFSETQ.

As DNA, the CDR3 is TGTGCCAGCAGAAGGACAGACTTAAATTCACCCCTCCACTTT. Its translation: CASRRTDLNSPLHF. The chain links TRBV27 to TRBJ1-6; maybe TRBD1 (6 bases). This CDR3 region has 14 residues. Germline V gene lookup returns CDR1 MNHEY and CDR2 SMNVEV (reference sequence). Trimming stripped 6 bases from V and 7 bases from J, with 13 bases between.

On this clone itself: Other nucleotide sequences in the sample specify the same CDR3. This chain joins TRBV5-1 and TRBJ2-7; 7 positions match TRBD2. The CDR3 is made up of 14 amino acids. Germline assignment: CDR1 SGHRS and CDR2 YFSETQ. The V gene end was trimmed by 7 bases and the J gene end by 3 bases; junction bases not matched to a gene: 10. The CDR3 spells CASSPGTTSYEQYF. CDR3 bases: TGCGCCAGCTCTCCCGGGACTACCAGCTACGAGCAGTACTTC.

The J gene is TRBJ1-1, the V gene TRBV6-4; TRBD1 might be the D (5 bases). This CDR3 is built from 13 residues. CDR1 and CDR2 from the germline V gene are MRHNA and SNTAGT. Trimming stripped 11 bases from V and 1 base from J, with 14 bases between. CDR3 nucleotide sequence: TGTGCCCGCGGGGGGTCATGGAACACTGAAGCTTTCTTT. Translated, it gives CARGGSWNTEAFF.

The genes are TRBV13 and TRBJ1-1, with a possible D match to TRBD1 (6 bases). V lost 2 bases to trimming and J lost 5 bases, with 12 bases between them. This CDR3 is 14 amino acids long. CDR1 and CDR2 (germline): PRHDT, FYEKMQ (reference sequence). The DNA for the CDR3 is TGTGCCAGCAGCTTACGGGGGGCACGGACTGAAGCTTTCTTT. It specifies CASSLRGARTEAFF.

The rearrangement joins TRBV7-9 to TRBJ2-2, with D possibly matching TRBD2 (5 bases). Germline V gene sequence: CDR1 SEHNR, CDR2 FQNEAQ (reference sequence). Deletions cut 1 base from V and 5 bases from J, with 11 bases between. There are 15 residues in the CDR3. CDR3 bases: TGTGCCAGCAGCTTAGGGTCCGGCGGGACCGGGGAGCTGTTTTTT. It codes for CASSLGSGGTGELFF.